This T cell receptor beta chain was obtained from a study of cytomegalovirus exposure and HLA in healthy donors. Study observations and caveats: Reports credit the classifier with highly specific, highly sensitive diagnosis of cytomegalovirus status. Researchers reported that a few CMV-associated chains were confirmed in vitro as CMV antigen-specific. The tendency of first-cohort TCR clusters to co-occur in the approximately 110 validation repertoires was identified by a subsequent analysis. The investigators catalogued 164 TCR beta chains as cytomegalovirus-associated.

The protocol was immunoSEQ multiplex PCR, while the TCRdb copy is restricted to in-frame clones and leaves out a portion. The table has about 56,000 clones, approximately 95% seen once; the top ten hold 4.5% to 6%. This CDR3 has 12 residues. Trimming pared 3 bases from V and 10 bases from J, leaving 11 bases between. Germline CDR1 SGHNT, CDR2 YYREEE (reference sequence). This clone was counted a few times. The antigen remains unidentified. The chain uses TRBV5-4 and TRBJ2-1; D perhaps matches TRBD1 (5 bases). Sequenced sample: PBMCs. The source of this sequence is a woman under 30 in good health and CMV-seronegative. CDR3 protein: CASSSVYREQFF. The CDR3 DNA follows: TGTGCCAGCAGCTCCGTCTACAGGGAGCAGTTCTTC.